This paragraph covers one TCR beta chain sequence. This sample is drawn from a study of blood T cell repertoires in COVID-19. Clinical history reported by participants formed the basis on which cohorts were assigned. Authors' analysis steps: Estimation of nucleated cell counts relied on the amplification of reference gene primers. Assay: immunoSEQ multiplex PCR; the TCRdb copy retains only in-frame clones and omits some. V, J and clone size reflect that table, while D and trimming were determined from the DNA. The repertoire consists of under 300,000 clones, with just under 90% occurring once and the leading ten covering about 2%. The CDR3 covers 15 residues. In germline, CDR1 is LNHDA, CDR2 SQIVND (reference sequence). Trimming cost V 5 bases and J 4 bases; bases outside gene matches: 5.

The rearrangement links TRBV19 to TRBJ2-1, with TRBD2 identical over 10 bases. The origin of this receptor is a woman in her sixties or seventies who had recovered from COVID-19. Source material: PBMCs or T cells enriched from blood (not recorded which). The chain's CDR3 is CASSALAGGYNEQFF. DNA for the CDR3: TGTGCCAGTAGTGCCTTAGCGGGGGGTTACAATGAGCAGTTCTTC.